The sample holds a few counts of the clone carrying this TCR beta chain. Its antigen is not identified. The source of the sample is a study of molecular identifiers for immune sequencing clone quantification. Study-level findings and limits: Jurkat TCR RNA spiked in from one cell reportedly remained identifiable amid around 1 million naive cells. Identical TCR molecules can share a barcode, and this sharing could underestimate highly expanded clone sizes.

Sorted cells numbering roughly 19,000 to 1,100,000, with 10%, 30% or 50% RNA, yielded the naive CD8 libraries. Listed TCR primers and previously described methods were used for bulk TCR libraries. TCRdb re-called the PCR reads with MiXCR, one entry per CDR3 protein. This table holds about 510,000 distinct CDR3 sequences, over 20% found once. The material sequenced was naive CD8+ T cells from blood, with Jurkat cell RNA spiked in. Subset defined: FACS-sorted CD8+CD4-CCR7+CD45RA+ naive T cells. The origin of this receptor is a human donor in good health. Some libraries in this study had Jurkat cell RNA spiked in.

The CDR3 protein is CASSLAEERQFF. CDR3 nucleotide sequence: TGTGCCAGCAGCCTGGCCGAGGAAAGGCAGTTCTTC. V usage is TRBV7-9 and J usage is TRBJ2-1; D gene uncertain. Germline CDR1 SEHNR, CDR2 FQNEAQ (reference sequence). The CDR3 contains 12 residues. The ends were cut back, 5 bases at V and 12 bases at J, with 14 bases in the middle.